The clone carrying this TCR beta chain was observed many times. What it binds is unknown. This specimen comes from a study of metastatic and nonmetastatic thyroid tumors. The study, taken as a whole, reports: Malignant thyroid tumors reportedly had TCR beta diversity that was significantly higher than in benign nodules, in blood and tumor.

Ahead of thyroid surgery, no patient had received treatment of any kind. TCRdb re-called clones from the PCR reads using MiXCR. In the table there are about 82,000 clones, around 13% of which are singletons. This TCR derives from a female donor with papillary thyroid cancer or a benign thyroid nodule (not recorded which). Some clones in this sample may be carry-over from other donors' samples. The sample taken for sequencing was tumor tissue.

In DNA, the CDR3 is TGTGCCAGCAGCTTAGGAAGACTAGCGGGAGCTACGGGGGAGACCCAGTACTTC. This codes for CASSLGRLAGATGETQYF. The chain couples TRBV11-3 to TRBJ2-5; 12 nucleotides align to TRBD2. The CDR3 totals 18 residues. After removal of 1 base from V and 5 bases from J, the junction contained 11 bases not matched to a gene. CDR1 is SGHNT, CDR2 YENEEA, per germline.